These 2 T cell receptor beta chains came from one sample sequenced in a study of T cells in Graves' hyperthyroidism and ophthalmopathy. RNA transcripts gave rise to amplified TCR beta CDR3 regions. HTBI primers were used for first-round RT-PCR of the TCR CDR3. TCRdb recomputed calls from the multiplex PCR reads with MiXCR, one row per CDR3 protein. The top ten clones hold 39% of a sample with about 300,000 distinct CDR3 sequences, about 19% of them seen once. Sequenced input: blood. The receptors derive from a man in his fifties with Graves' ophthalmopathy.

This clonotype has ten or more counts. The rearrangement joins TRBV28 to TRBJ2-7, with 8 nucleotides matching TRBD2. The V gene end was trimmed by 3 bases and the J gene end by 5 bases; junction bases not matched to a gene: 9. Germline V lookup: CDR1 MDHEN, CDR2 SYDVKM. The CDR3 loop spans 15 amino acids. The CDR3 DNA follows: TGTGCCAGCAGTTTGGTTGTAGCGGGAAGGAACGAGCAGTACTTC. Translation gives CASSLVVAGRNEQYF.

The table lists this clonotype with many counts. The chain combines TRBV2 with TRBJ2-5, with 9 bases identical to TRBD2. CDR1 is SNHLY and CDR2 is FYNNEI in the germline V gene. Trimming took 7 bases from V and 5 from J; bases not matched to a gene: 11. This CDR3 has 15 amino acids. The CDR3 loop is CASKRLAGWLETQYF. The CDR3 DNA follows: TGTGCCAGCAAAAGGCTAGCGGGATGGTTGGAGACCCAGTACTTC.